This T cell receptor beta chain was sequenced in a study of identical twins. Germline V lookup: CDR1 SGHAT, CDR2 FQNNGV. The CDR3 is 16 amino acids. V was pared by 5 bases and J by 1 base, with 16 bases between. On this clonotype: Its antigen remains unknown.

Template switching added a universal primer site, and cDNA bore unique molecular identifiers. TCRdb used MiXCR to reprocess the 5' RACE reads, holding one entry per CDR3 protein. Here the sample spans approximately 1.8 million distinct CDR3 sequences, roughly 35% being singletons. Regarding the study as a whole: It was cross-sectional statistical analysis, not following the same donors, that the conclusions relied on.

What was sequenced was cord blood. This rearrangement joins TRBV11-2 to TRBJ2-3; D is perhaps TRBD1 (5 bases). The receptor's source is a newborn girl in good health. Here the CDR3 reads CASSANGHPGTDTQYF. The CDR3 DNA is TGTGCCAGCAGCGCTAACGGACACCCTGGCACAGATACGCAGTATTTT.